These 19 T cell receptor beta chains were all obtained from the same sample, sequenced in a study of beta chain features in type 1 diabetes. What was sequenced were expressed TCRB transcripts, since all of the isolated RNA had been reverse transcribed. Assay used: immunoSEQ multiplex PCR; TCRdb lists only in-frame clones, some missing. The sample lists hundreds of thousands of clones, 6.5% to 10% occurring once. Specimen: central memory CD4+ T cells from blood. All receptors come from a woman under 30 in good health.

This clone was seen only a few times. The rearrangement links TRBV5-4 to TRBJ2-5, with TRBD2 as a possible D gene (7 bases). The tail of the sequence fits TRBJ2-7 better, so the J call may be wrong. This CDR3 has 15 residues. CDR1 and CDR2 (germline): SGHNT, YYREEE (reference sequence). This CDR3 reads CASSPGGQGYHEQYF. CDR3 nucleotide sequence: TGTGCCAGCAGCCCCGGGGGGCAGGGCTACCACGAGCAGTACTTC.

The V and J genes are TRBV28 and TRBJ2-7, with a tentative D call TRBD2 (6 bases). The CDR3 has 14 residues. Germline CDR1 and CDR2: MDHEN and SYDVKM. The ends were cut back, 4 bases at V and 0 bases at J, with 10 bases in the middle. The CDR3 nucleotides read TGTGCCAGCAGTTCCGGGACTCGCTCCTACGAGCAGTACTTC. Amino acid sequence: CASSSGTRSYEQYF.

This clone has a count of ten or more. This chain uses TRBV18 with TRBJ1-1; no definite D call. Germline CDR1 is KGHSH and CDR2 is LQKENI. The V end lost 1 base, the J end lost 4 bases, and 7 bases lay between the germline ends. The CDR3 has 13 residues. The CDR3 loop is CASSPRWGTEAFF. CDR3 DNA: TGTGCCAGCTCACCACGTTGGGGCACTGAAGCTTTCTTT.

This clone was seen a handful of times. The J gene is TRBJ2-5, the V gene TRBV2; D is unresolved. The germline gives CDR1 SNHLY, CDR2 FYNNEI. V was shortened by 8 bases and J by 4 bases, with 5 bases between the two germline ends. This CDR3 spans 10 amino acids. CDR3 coding DNA: TGTGCCAGCGCGCTAGAGACCCAGTACTTC. Translating it yields CASALETQYF.

The chain links TRBV5-6 to TRBJ1-1; D not certain. The ends were cut back, 0 bases at V and 1 base at J, with 13 bases in the middle. The CDR3 contains 16 residues. From germline, CDR1 is SGHDT and CDR2 YYEEEE. CDR3 in amino acids: CASSLAIRISNTEAFF. The CDR3 nucleotides are TGTGCCAGCAGCTTGGCGATACGGATTTCGAACACTGAAGCTTTCTTT.

This clone was detected a few times. The chain carries TRBV5-1 and TRBJ2-2, with 8 bases lining up with TRBD2. The ends lost 4 bases at V and 4 bases at J; junction bases unmatched: 6. There are 15 residues in the CDR3. CDR1 and CDR2 from the germline V gene are SGHRS and YFSETQ. CDR3 in DNA: TGCGCCAGCAGCCTGGTGACTAGCGTCACCGGGGAGCTGTTTTTT. Its protein is CASSLVTSVTGELFF.

This clone was observed a handful of times. J is TRBJ1-2 and V is TRBV5-8, with TRBD1 identical over 7 bases. V trimming: 6 bases; J trimming: 5 bases; junction bases outside the gene matches: 7. CDR1 SGHTS and CDR2 YDEGEE come from the germline V gene. This CDR3 comprises 13 residues. CDR3 DNA sequence: TGTGCCAGCAACCAGGGGGAGGGATATGGCTACACCTTC. Residues: CASNQGEGYGYTF. Full variable domain (missing parts from reference TRBV5-8 and TRBJ1-2): EAGVTQSPTHLIKTRGQQATLRCSPISGHTSVYWYQQALGLGLQFLLWYDEGEERNRGNFPPRFSGRQFPNYSSELNVNALELEDSALYLCASNQGEGYGYTFGSGTRLTVV.

This clone was seen a few times. V usage is TRBV6-6 and J usage is TRBJ2-1; TRBD2 aligns across 13 bases. This CDR3 has 14 amino acids. J gave up 10 bases and V 5 bases, and 5 bases lay outside the gene matches. Germline V gene sequence: CDR1 MNHNY, CDR2 SVGAGI (reference sequence). The CDR3 bases are TGTGCCAGCAGTCGGACTAGCGGGAGAAACGAGCAGTTCTTC. Protein: CASSRTSGRNEQFF.

The gene calls are TRBV28 and TRBJ2-7; the D is unclear. This CDR3 has 14 amino acids. V lost 6 bases, J lost 7 bases, and 19 bases lay in between. From germline, CDR1 is MDHEN and CDR2 SYDVKM. In DNA form, the CDR3 reads TGTGCCAGCAGCCAATCGGGCCTGAGGTGGGAGCAGTACTTC. Protein product: CASSQSGLRWEQYF.

This clone was recorded many times. V gene TRBV11-2 combines with J gene TRBJ2-1, with D unresolved. From germline, CDR1 is SGHAT and CDR2 FQNNGV. CDR3 size: 12 residues. Deletions cut 0 bases from V and 8 bases from J, with 5 bases between. The CDR3 DNA sequence: TGTGCCAGCAGCTTAGAGCTCGATGAGCAGTTCTTC. Its translation is CASSLELDEQFF.

This clone has ten or more counts. The V and J genes are TRBV5-5 and TRBJ1-3; D is ambiguous. The V gene lost 6 bases and the J gene lost 0 bases, with 10 bases spanning the gap. Germline V gene lookup returns CDR1 SGHKS and CDR2 YYEKEE (reference sequence). The CDR3 runs to 14 residues. The CDR3 loop reads CASNRPDSGNTIYF. The CDR3 DNA reads TGTGCCAGCAACCGACCCGACTCTGGAAACACCATATATTTT.

The sample holds a few counts of this clone. Here the CDR3 DNA reads TGCGCCAGCAGCCAACTAGCGGGACTATATGAGCAGTTCTTC. This sequence encodes CASSQLAGLYEQFF. The rearrangement links TRBV4-3 to TRBJ2-1, with TRBD2 identical over 9 bases. The germline gives CDR1 LGHNA, CDR2 YSLEER. The CDR3 extends over 14 amino acids. Trimming at V came to 2 bases and at J to 8 bases, leaving 4 bases not matched to a gene.

In this sample, this clone turned up a few times. The chain couples TRBV18 to TRBJ2-1; D gene unclear. This CDR3 comprises 11 residues. Germline assignment: CDR1 KGHSH and CDR2 LQKENI. Between the trimmed V and J ends, which lost 6 bases and 8 bases, there was a span of 8 bases. As DNA, the CDR3 is TGTGCCAGCTCGTTCAACTATGAGCAGTTCTTC. Protein: CASSFNYEQFF.

This clone came up a few times. The rearrangement joins TRBV4-3 to TRBJ2-2; 15 nucleotides match TRBD2. Germline V CDR1 and CDR2: LGHNA, YSLEER. The V gene end was trimmed by 4 bases and the J gene end by 9 bases; junction bases not matched to a gene: 15. The CDR3 contains 19 residues. The CDR3 DNA is TGCGCCAGCAGCCTCCTATGGTATGGACTAGCGGGAGGGAACCGGGAGCTGTTTTTT. Residues: CASSLLWYGLAGGNRELFF.

The chain combines TRBV18 with TRBJ1-2; 12 positions match TRBD1. V lost 3 bases and J lost 8; bases outside the gene matches: 7. This CDR3 is 15 amino acids long. CDR1 and CDR2 from the germline V gene are KGHSH and LQKENI. The CDR3 DNA is TGTGCCAGCTCACCTTCCGGGACAGGGGGCAGAGGCTACACCTTC. As protein: CASSPSGTGGRGYTF.

In its sample, this clone was seen a few times. V gene TRBV7-2 combines with J gene TRBJ2-7; a weak D match, TRBD1 (7 bases). This CDR3 has 17 residues. The V gene's germline CDR1 is SGHTA and CDR2 FQGNSA. With 1 base removed from V and 0 bases from J, the gap between germline ends came to 16 bases. The CDR3 DNA reads TGTGCCAGCAGCTTAGTCGGAGGGGGCTACCTCTCCTACGAGCAGTACTTC. It is translated as CASSLVGGGYLSYEQYF.

This clone was counted between two and nine times. This CDR3 reads CAISGGDRGSYEQYF. The CDR3 bases are TGTGCCATCAGTGGTGGGGACAGGGGCTCCTACGAGCAGTACTTC. The genes are TRBV10-3 and TRBJ2-7; 10 bases line up with TRBD1. Germline V CDR1 and CDR2: ENHRY, SYGVKD. This CDR3 is built from 15 residues. V was clipped by 4 bases and J by 0 bases; unmatched bases: 3.

The chain recombines TRBV7-9 with TRBJ1-2, with D unclear. With 8 bases removed from V and 4 bases from J, the gap between germline ends came to 14 bases. This CDR3 spans 13 amino acids. Germline CDR1 reads SEHNR; CDR2 reads FQNEAQ (reference sequence). The CDR3 nucleotides are TGTGCCAGCTCTCGGGAGCCCCGCTATGGCTACACCTTC. It specifies CASSREPRYGYTF.

The V and J genes are TRBV27 and TRBJ2-1; 10 bases map to TRBD2. The J segment lost 6 bases and the V segment lost 2 bases, leaving 4 bases of the junction unmatched. The CDR3 is made up of 15 amino acids. The V gene's germline CDR1 is MNHEY and CDR2 SMNVEV (reference sequence). The CDR3 loop is CASSLRLAGANEQFF. CDR3 DNA sequence: TGTGCCAGCAGTTTACGGCTAGCGGGAGCCAATGAGCAGTTCTTC.